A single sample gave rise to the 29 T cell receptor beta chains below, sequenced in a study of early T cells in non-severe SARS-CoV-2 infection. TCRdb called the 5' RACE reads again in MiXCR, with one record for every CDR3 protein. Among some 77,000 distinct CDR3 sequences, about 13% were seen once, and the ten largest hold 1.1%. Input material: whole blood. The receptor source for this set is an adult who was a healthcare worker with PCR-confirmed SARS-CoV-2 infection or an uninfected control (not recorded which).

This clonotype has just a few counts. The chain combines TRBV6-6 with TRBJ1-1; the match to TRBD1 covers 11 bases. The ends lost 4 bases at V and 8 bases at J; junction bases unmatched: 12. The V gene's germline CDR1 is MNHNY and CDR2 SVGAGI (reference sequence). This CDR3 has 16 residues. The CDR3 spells CASSSGQGASRVEAFF. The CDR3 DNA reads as TGTGCCAGCAGTTCTGGACAGGGGGCAAGCCGGGTGGAAGCTTTCTTT.

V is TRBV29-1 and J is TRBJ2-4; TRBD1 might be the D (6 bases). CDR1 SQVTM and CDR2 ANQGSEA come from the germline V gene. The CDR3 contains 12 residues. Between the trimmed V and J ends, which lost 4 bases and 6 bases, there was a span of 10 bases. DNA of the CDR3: TGCAGCGTTGTCCAGGGGATAAACATTCAGTACTTC. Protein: CSVVQGINIQYF.

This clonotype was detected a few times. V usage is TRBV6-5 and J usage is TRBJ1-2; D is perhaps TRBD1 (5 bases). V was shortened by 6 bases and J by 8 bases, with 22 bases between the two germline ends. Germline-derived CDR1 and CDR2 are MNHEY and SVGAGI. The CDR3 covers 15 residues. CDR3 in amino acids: CASSLGRGGVFGYTF. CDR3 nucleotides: TGTGCCAGCAGCCTCGGTCGGGGAGGGGTTTTCGGCTACACCTTC.

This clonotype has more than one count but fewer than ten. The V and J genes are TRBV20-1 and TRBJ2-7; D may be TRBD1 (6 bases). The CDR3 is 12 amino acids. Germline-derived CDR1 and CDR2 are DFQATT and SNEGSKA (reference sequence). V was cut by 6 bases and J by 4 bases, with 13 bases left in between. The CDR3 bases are TGCAGTGCGACCCCCCAGGGGTACGAGCAGTACTTC. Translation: CSATPQGYEQYF.

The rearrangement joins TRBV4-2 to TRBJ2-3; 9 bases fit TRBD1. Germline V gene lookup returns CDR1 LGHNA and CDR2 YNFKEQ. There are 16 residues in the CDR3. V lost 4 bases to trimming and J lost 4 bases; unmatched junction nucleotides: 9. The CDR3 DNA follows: TGTGCCAGCAGCCCCGGTACAGGGGGCACTTCAGATACGCAGTATTTT. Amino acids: CASSPGTGGTSDTQYF.

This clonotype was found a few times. Written as DNA, the CDR3 is TGCAGCGTTGAAGGGGGCGACACCGGGGAGCTGTTTTTT. This gives the protein CSVEGGDTGELFF. The chain joins TRBV29-1 to TRBJ2-2; possibly TRBD1 for D (5 bases). This CDR3 comprises 13 residues. The germline V gene encodes CDR1 SQVTM and CDR2 ANQGSEA. V was trimmed by 1 base and J by 3 bases, leaving 6 bases between them.

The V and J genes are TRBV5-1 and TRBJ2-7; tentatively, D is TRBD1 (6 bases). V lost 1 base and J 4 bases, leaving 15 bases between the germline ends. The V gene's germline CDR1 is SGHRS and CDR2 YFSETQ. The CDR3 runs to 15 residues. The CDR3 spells CASSLYAGEEYEQYF. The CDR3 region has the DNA TGCGCCAGCAGCTTGTATGCAGGGGAAGAGTACGAGCAGTACTTC.

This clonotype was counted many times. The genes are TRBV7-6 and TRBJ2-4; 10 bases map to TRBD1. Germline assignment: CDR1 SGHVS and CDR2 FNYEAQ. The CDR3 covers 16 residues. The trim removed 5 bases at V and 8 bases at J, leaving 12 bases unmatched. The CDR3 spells CASSARDRGAGDIQYF. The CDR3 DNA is TGTGCCAGCAGCGCCCGGGACAGGGGCGCTGGGGACATTCAGTACTTC.

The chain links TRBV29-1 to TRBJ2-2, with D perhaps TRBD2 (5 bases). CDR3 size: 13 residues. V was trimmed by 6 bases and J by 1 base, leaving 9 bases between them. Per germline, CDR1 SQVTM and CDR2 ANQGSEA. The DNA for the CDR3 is TGCAGCGTCCGGACTCTGAACACCGGGGAGCTGTTTTTT. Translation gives CSVRTLNTGELFF.

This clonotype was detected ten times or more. The CDR3 bases are TGTGCCAGCAGTGACTCTAGCGGGGGGGCAGATACGCAGTATTTT. Translated, it gives CASSDSSGGADTQYF. This chain uses TRBV6-4 with TRBJ2-3; 11 bases agree with TRBD2. J gave up 4 bases and V 0 bases, and 0 bases lay outside the gene matches. This CDR3 has 15 residues. The germline V gene encodes CDR1 MRHNA and CDR2 SNTAGT.

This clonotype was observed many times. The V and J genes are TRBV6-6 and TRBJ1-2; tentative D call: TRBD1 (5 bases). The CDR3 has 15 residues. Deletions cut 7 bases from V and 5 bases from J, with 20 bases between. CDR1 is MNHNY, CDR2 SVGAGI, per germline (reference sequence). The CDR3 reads CASTLEGIRIYGYTF. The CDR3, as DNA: TGTGCCAGCACCTTAGAGGGGATCCGAATTTATGGCTACACCTTC.

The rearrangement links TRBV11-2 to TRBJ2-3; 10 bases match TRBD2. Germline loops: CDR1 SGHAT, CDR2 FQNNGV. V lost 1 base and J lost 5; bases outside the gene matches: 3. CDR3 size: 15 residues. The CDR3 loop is CASSLGASGGDTQYF. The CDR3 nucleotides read TGTGCCAGCAGCTTAGGGGCTAGCGGGGGAGATACGCAGTATTTT.

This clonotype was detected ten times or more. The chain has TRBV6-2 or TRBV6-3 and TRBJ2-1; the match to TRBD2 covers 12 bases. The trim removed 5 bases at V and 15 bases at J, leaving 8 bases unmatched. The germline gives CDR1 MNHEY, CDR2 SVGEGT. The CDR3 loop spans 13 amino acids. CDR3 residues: CASSTRTSGILFF. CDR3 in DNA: TGTGCCAGCAGTACAAGGACTAGCGGGATTCTGTTCTTC.

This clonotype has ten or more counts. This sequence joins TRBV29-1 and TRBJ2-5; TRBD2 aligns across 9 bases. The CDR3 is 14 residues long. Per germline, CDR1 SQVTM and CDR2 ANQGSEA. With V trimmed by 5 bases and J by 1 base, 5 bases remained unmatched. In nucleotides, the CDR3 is TGCAGCGTTTGCCCTAGCGGGATCCAAGAGACCCAGTACTTC. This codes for CSVCPSGIQETQYF.

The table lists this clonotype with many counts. CDR3 DNA sequence: TGCAGTGCTCCCTTCCTGGGGGGACTTAACAATGAGCAGTTCTTC. Protein sequence: CSAPFLGGLNNEQFF. The chain recombines TRBV20-1 with TRBJ2-1; D possibly corresponds to TRBD2 (6 bases). V was clipped by 5 bases and J by 5 bases, with 19 bases between them. Germline V CDR1 and CDR2: DFQATT, SNEGSKA (reference sequence). This CDR3 is 15 amino acids long.

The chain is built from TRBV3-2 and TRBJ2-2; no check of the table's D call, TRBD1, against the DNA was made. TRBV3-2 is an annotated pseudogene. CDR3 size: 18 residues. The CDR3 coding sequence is TGTGCCAGCAGCCCCCCCGGGGGGGACAGAGAAAACACCGGGGAGCTGTTTTTT. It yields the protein CASSPPGGDRENTGELFF.

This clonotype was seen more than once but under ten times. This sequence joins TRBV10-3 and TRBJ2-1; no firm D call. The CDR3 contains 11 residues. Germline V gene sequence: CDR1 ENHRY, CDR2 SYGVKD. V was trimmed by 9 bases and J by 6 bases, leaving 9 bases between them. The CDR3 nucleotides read TGTGCCATTCGTTACGGCAATGAGCAGTTCTTC. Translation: CAIRYGNEQFF.

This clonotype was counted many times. CDR3 sequence (DNA): TGTGCCAGCACCGATAGCGGACAAATCAGTTCACCCCTCCACTTT. This translates into CASTDSGQISSPLHF. The J gene is TRBJ1-6, the V gene TRBV2; perhaps TRBD1 as D (5 bases). Germline V lookup: CDR1 SNHLY, CDR2 FYNNEI. CDR3 size: 15 residues. V was shortened by 7 bases and J by 9 bases, with 19 bases between the two germline ends.

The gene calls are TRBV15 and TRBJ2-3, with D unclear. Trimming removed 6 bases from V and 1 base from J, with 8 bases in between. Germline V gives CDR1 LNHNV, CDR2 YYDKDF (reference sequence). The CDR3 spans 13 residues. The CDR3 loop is CATRGLRTDTQYF. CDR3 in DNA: TGTGCCACCAGAGGGCTCCGCACAGATACGCAGTATTTT.

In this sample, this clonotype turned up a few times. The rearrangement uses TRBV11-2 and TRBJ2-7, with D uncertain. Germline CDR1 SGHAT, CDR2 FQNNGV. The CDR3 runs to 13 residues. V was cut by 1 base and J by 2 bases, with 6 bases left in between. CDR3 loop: CASSLAATYEQYF. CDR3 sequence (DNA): TGTGCCAGCAGCTTAGCCGCGACCTACGAGCAGTACTTC.

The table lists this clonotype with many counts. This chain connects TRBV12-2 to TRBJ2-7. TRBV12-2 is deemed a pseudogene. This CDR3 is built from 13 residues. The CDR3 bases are TGTGCAAGTTACTGGGTCAGCTCCTACGAGCAGTACTTC. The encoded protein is CASYWVSSYEQYF.

DNA of the CDR3: TGCAGTGCCTTGACCCACAGGGAAGCTTTCTTT. Its translation is CSALTHREAFF. V and J are TRBV20-1 and TRBJ1-1; tentatively, D is TRBD1 (5 bases). CDR3 length: 11 amino acids. The germline V gene encodes CDR1 DFQATT and CDR2 SNEGSKA (reference sequence). V was cut by 6 bases and J by 8 bases, with 13 bases left in between.

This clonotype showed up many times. In nucleotides, the CDR3 is TGTGCTAGTGGCGACTCTGGGGCCAACGTCCTGACTTTC. Translation gives CASGDSGANVLTF. V is TRBV12-5 and J is TRBJ2-6; D ambiguous. Germline loops: CDR1 LGHNT, CDR2 FRNRAP. This CDR3 contains 13 residues. V was cut by 6 bases and J by 0 bases, with 3 bases left in between.

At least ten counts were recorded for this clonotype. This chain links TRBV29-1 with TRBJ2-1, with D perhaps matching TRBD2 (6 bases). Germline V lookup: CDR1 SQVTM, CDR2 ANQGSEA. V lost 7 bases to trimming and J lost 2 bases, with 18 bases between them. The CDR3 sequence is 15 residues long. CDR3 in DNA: TGCAGCGGGATGCCGTCGGGGGATACCTACAATGAGCAGTTCTTC. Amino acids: CSGMPSGDTYNEQFF.

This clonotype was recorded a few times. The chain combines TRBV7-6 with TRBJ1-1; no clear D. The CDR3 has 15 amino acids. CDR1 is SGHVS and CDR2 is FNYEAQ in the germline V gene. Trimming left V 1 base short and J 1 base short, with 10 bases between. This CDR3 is CASSLVSPQNTEAFF. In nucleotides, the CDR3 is TGTGCCAGCAGCTTAGTGTCTCCCCAGAACACTGAAGCTTTCTTT.

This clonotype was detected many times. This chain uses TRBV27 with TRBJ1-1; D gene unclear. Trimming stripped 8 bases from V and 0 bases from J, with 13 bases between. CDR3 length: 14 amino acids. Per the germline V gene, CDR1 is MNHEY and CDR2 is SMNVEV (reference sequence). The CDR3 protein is CASLSGHLNTEAFF. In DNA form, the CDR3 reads TGTGCCAGCCTCTCCGGGCATCTGAACACTGAAGCTTTCTTT.

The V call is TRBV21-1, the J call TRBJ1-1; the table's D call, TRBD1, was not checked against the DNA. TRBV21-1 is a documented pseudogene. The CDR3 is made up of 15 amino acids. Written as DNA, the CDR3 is TGTGCCAGCAGCACCTCCAGGGGCAGAGACACTGAAGCTTTCTTT. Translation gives CASSTSRGRDTEAFF.

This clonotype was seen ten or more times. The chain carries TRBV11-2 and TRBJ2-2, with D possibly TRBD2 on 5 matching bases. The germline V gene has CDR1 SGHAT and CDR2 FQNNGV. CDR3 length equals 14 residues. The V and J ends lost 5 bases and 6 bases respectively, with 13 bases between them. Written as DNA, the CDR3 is TGTGCCAGCAGCAGAGTCAGGAGGTCCGGGGAGCTGTTTTTT. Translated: CASSRVRRSGELFF.

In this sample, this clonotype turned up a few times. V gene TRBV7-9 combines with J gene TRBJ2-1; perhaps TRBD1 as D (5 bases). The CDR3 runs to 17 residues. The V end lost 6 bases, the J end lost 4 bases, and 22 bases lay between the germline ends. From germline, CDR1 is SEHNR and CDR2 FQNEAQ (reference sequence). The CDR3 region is CASSSAPRQKKYNEQFF. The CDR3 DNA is TGTGCCAGCAGTTCCGCCCCCAGACAGAAAAAGTACAATGAGCAGTTCTTC.